Each of the 10 T cell receptor beta chains below was sequenced from the same sample in a study of regulatory T cells in long-lasting Graves disease. Libraries of TCR beta came from iRepertoire HTBI primers plus Arm-PCR of CDR3 regions. MiXCR, applied by TCRdb to the multiplex PCR reads, yields one record per CDR3 protein. In the table there are 420,000 or so distinct CDR3 sequences, about 17% of which are singletons. As to time point: newly diagnosed GD, antithyroid drugs for less than 3 months. Preparation of the TCR library used RNA extracted from PBMCs. The same specimen was also included in a second study, on T cells in Graves' hyperthyroidism and ophthalmopathy.

Material: peripheral blood mononuclear cells (PBMCs), obtained at new diagnosis, from a patient treated with antithyroid drugs. The receptors originated from a young woman with Graves disease.

This clonotype showed up many times. The chain has TRBV27 and TRBJ2-1; D is uncertain. Germline V gene sequence: CDR1 MNHEY, CDR2 SMNVEV (reference sequence). CDR3 length: 17 residues. The germline V and J ends were trimmed by 4 bases and 0 bases, with 16 bases remaining between them. The CDR3 region has the DNA TGTGCCAGCAGTTCTCTGGTGAGTAGGAGCTCCTACAATGAGCAGTTCTTC. Translating it yields CASSSLVSRSSYNEQFF.

This clonotype was seen ten or more times. CDR3 protein: CASSPQGVSDTQYF. CDR3 in DNA: TGTGCCAGCAGCCCCCAGGGTGTCTCAGATACGCAGTATTTT. The V call is TRBV12-3 or TRBV12-4, the J call TRBJ2-3; possibly TRBD1 for D (5 bases). CDR3 length: 14 residues. The germline V and J ends were trimmed by 6 bases and 4 bases, with 14 bases remaining between them.

At least ten counts were recorded for this clonotype. V and J are TRBV10-3 and TRBJ1-1; D call uncertain. This CDR3 is 13 amino acids long. The V and J ends lost 0 bases and 4 bases respectively, with 6 bases between them. Per germline, CDR1 ENHRY and CDR2 SYGVKD. CDR3 DNA: TGTGCCATCAGTGAGTCCCGCGGCACTGAAGCTTTCTTT. It is translated as CAISESRGTEAFF.

The chain combines TRBV5-4 with TRBJ1-3, with a possible D match to TRBD1 (5 bases). Trimming stripped 4 bases from V and 8 bases from J, with 16 bases between. Germline assignment: CDR1 SGHNT and CDR2 YYREEE (reference sequence). CDR3 length: 14 amino acids. This chain's CDR3 is CASSQTSGPDTIYF. In nucleotides, the CDR3 is TGTGCCAGCAGCCAGACTTCGGGGCCGGACACCATATATTTT.

This clonotype was observed at least ten times. The chain couples TRBV5-1 to TRBJ2-3; 13 positions agree with TRBD2. This CDR3 region has 15 residues. Trimming took 3 bases from V and 3 from J; bases not matched to a gene: 1. Germline CDR1 is SGHRS and CDR2 is YFSETQ. CDR3 protein: CASSWTSGGTDTQYF. CDR3 nucleotide sequence: TGCGCCAGCAGCTGGACTAGCGGGGGTACAGATACGCAGTATTTT.

In its sample, this clonotype was seen many times. The chain recombines TRBV19 with TRBJ2-5; tentative D call: TRBD2 (5 bases). This CDR3 comprises 13 residues. Trimming left V 4 bases short and J 3 bases short, with 9 bases between. The germline gives CDR1 LNHDA, CDR2 SQIVND (reference sequence). The CDR3 is CASSRTDEETQYF. In nucleotides, the CDR3 is TGTGCCAGTAGTAGGACTGATGAAGAGACCCAGTACTTC.

This clonotype was seen a few times. The chain carries TRBV7-2 and TRBJ1-4; 8 nucleotides match TRBD1. Germline V gene sequence: CDR1 SGHTA, CDR2 FQGNSA. The CDR3 spans 16 residues. The trim removed 3 bases at V and 7 bases at J, leaving 10 bases unmatched. DNA for the CDR3: TGTGCCAGCAGCTTCCAACCACAGGGGGGTGGTGAAAAACTGTTTTTT. Residues: CASSFQPQGGGEKLFF.

This clonotype was detected a few times. The chain links TRBV18 to TRBJ2-1; 7 bases fit TRBD2. Germline CDR1 and CDR2: KGHSH and LQKENI. With 3 bases clipped from V and 9 bases from J, the junction kept 5 bases outside the gene matches. CDR3 length: 13 residues. The CDR3 DNA reads TGTGCCAGCTCACCGGGCAGGGAGGGTGAGCAGTTCTTC. Protein sequence: CASSPGREGEQFF.

The table lists this clonotype with many counts. V and J are TRBV20-1 and TRBJ2-1; TRBD2 agrees at 10 bases. Germline V gene lookup returns CDR1 DFQATT and CDR2 SNEGSKA (reference sequence). V lost 2 bases to trimming and J lost 10 bases; unmatched junction nucleotides: 8. The CDR3 sequence is 14 residues long. CDR3 region: CSARISGRANEQFF. CDR3 sequence (DNA): TGCAGTGCTAGAATAAGCGGGAGGGCCAACGAGCAGTTCTTC.

This clonotype was counted ten times or more. The V and J genes are TRBV24-1 and TRBJ2-3, with D hard to call. Germline CDR1 is KGHDR and CDR2 is SFDVKD. The CDR3 has 15 amino acids. The germline V and J ends were trimmed by 5 bases and 0 bases, with 11 bases remaining between them. This CDR3 reads CATSGPLGSTDTQYF. Written as DNA, the CDR3 is TGTGCCACCAGTGGGCCCTTGGGGAGCACAGATACGCAGTATTTT.